This T cell receptor (beta chain) was sequenced during a study of beta chain features in type 1 diabetes. Whole-study findings and limits: All four CD4+ subsets from Type 1 diabetes patients carried moderately but significantly shorter TCRB CDR3s.

cDNA synthesis used the whole RNA isolate, giving expressed TCRB sequences. The method was immunoSEQ multiplex PCR; TCRdb's version includes in-frame clones alone and lacks a portion of them. The table has over 200,000 clones, under 13% seen once. Details on this clone: Its cognate antigen is unknown.

The sample comprised naive CD4+ T cells from blood. The sequence derives from a man under 40 with type 1 diabetes.

The CDR3 spells CAWRRTGDNSPLHF. The CDR3 DNA sequence: TGTGCCTGGAGGAGGACAGGCGATAATTCACCCCTCCACTTT. V usage is TRBV30 and J usage is TRBJ1-6; 7 nucleotides agree with TRBD1. The CDR3 is 14 amino acids. CDR1 GTSNPN and CDR2 SVGIG come from the germline V gene (reference sequence). V lost 3 bases, J lost 5 bases, and 4 bases stayed unmatched.